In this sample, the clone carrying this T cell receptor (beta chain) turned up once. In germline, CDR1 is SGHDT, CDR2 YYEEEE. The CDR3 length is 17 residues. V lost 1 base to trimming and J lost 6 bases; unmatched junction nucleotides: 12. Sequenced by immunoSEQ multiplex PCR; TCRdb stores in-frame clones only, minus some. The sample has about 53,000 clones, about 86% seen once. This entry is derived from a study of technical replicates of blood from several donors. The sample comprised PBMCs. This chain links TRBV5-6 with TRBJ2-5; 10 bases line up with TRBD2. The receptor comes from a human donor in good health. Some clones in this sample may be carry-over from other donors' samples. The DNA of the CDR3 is TGTGCCAGCAGCTTGACCCGGGGGGCTAGCGGGAGACAGACCCAGTACTTC. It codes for CASSLTRGASGRQTQYF.